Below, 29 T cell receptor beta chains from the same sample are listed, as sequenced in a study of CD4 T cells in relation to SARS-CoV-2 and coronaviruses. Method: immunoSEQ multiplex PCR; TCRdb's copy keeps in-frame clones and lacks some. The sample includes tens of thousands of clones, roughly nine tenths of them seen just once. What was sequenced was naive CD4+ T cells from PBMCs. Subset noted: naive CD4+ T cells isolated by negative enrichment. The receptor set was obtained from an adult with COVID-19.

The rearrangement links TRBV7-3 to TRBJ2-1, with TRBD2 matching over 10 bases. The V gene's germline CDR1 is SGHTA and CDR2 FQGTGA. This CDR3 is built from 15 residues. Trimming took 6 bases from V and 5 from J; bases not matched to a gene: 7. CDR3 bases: TGTGCCAGCAGACTCCTAGCGGGAGCGGACAATGAGCAGTTCTTC. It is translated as CASRLLAGADNEQFF.

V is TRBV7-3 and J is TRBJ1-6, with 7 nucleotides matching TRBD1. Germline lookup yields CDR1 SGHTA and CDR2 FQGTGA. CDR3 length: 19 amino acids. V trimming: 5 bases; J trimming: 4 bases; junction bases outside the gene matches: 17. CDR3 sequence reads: CASSPQGAYGRGYNSPLHF. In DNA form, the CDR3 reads TGTGCCAGCAGCCCACAAGGGGCGTATGGCAGGGGGTATAATTCACCCCTCCACTTT. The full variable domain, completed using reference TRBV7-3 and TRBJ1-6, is GAGVSQTPSNKVTEKGKYVELRCDPISGHTALYWYRQSLGQGPEFLIYFQGTGAADDSGLPNDRFFAVRPEGSVSTLKIQRTERGDSAVYLCASSPQGAYGRGYNSPLHFGNGTRLTVT.

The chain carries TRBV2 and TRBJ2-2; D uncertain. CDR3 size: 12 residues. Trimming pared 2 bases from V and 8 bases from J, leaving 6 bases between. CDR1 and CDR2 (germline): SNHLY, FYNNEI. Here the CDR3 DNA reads TGTGCCAGCAGTGAATCGTGGGGGGAGCTGTTTTTT. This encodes CASSESWGELFF. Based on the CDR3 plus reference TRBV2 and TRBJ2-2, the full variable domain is EPEVTQTPSHQVTQMGQEVILRCVPISNHLYFYWYRQILGQKVEFLVSFYNNEISEKSEIFDDQFSVERPDGSNFTLKIRSTKLEDSAMYFCASSESWGELFFGEGSRLTVL.

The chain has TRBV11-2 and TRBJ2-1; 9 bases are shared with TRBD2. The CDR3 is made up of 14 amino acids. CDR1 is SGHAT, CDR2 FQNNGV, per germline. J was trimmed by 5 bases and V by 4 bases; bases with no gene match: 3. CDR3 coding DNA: TGTGCCAGCAGCTGGGCTAGCGGGAACAATGAGCAGTTCTTC. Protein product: CASSWASGNNEQFF. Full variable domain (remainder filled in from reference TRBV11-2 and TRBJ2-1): EAGVAQSPRYKIIEKRQSVAFWCNPISGHATLYWYQQILGQGPKLLIQFQNNGVVDDSQLPKDRFSAERLKGVDSTLKIQPAKLEDSAVYLCASSWASGNNEQFFGPGTRLTVL.

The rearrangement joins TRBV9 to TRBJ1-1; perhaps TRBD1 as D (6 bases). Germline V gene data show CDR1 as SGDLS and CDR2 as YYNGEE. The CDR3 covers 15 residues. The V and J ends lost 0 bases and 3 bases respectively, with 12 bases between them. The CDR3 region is CASSVEQGMYTEAFF. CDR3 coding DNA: TGTGCCAGCAGCGTAGAGCAGGGGATGTACACTGAAGCTTTCTTT.

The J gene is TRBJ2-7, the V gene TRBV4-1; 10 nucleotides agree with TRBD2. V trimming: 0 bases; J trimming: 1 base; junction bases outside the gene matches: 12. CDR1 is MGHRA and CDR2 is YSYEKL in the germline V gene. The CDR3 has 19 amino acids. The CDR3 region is CASSQDPSSGRYISYEQYF. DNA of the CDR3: TGCGCCAGCAGCCAAGATCCGAGTAGCGGGAGGTATATTTCCTACGAGCAGTACTTC.

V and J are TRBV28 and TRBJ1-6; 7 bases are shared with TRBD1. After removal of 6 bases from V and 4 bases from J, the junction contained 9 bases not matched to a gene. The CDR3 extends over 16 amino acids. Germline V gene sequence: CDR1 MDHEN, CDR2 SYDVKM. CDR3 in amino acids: CASRFGTAVYNSPLHF. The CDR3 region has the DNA TGTGCCAGCAGGTTCGGGACAGCAGTATATAATTCACCCCTCCACTTT.

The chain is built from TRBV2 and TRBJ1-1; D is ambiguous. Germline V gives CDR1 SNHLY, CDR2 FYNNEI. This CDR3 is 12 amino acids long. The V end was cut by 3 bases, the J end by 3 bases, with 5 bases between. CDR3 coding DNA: TGTGCCAGCAGTGACACTGACACTGAAGCTTTCTTT. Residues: CASSDTDTEAFF.

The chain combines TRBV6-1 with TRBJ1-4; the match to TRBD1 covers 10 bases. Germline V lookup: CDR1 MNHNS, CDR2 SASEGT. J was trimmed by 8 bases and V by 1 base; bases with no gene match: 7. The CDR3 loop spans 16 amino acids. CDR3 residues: CASSEVDGTGEEKLFF. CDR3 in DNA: TGTGCCAGCAGTGAAGTTGATGGGACAGGGGAGGAAAAACTGTTTTTT.

In nucleotides, the CDR3 is TGCAGTGCTAGGGGGGAAAAACTGTTTTTT. It translates to CSARGEKLFF. V and J are TRBV20-1 and TRBJ1-4; D remains ambiguous. The ends were cut back, 3 bases at V and 8 bases at J, with 4 bases in the middle. The CDR3 is 10 amino acids. The germline V gene encodes CDR1 DFQATT and CDR2 SNEGSKA (reference sequence).

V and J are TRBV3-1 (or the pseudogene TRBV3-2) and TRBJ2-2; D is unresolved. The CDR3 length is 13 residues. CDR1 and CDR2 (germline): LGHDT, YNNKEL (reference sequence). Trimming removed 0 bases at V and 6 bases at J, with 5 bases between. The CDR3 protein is CASSQDHPGELFF. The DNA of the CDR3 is TGTGCCAGCAGCCAAGATCACCCCGGGGAGCTGTTTTTT.

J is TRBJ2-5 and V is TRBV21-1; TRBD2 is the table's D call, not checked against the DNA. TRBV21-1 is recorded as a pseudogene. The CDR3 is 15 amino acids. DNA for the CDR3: TGTGCCAGCAGCTCGGACTGGACCAAACCAGAGACCCAGTACTTC. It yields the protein CASSSDWTKPETQYF.

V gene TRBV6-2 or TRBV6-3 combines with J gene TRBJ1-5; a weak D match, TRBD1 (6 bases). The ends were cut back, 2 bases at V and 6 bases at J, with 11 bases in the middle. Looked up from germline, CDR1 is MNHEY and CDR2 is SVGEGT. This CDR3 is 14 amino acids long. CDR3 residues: CASSYGGLTQPQHF. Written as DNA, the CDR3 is TGTGCCAGCAGTTACGGGGGGCTGACTCAGCCCCAGCATTTT.

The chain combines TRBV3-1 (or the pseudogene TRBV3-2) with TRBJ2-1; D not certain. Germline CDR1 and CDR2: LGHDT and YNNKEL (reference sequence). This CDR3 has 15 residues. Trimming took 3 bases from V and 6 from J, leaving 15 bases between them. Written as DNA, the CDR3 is TGTGCCAGCAGCCATTACGGGTCCTGGCCCAATGAGCAGTTCTTC. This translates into CASSHYGSWPNEQFF.

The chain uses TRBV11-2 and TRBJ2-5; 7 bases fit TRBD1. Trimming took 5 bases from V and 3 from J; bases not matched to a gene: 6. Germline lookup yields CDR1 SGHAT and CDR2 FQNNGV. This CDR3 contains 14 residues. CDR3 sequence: CASSAQDRKETQYF. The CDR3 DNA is TGTGCCAGCAGCGCCCAGGACAGGAAAGAGACCCAGTACTTC.

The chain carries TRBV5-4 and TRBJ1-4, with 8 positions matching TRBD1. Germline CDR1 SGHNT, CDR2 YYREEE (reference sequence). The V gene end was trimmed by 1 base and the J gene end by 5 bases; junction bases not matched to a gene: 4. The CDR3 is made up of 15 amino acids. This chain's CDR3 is CASSLPRDRNEKLFF. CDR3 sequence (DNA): TGTGCCAGCAGCTTGCCCCGGGACAGGAATGAAAAACTGTTTTTT.

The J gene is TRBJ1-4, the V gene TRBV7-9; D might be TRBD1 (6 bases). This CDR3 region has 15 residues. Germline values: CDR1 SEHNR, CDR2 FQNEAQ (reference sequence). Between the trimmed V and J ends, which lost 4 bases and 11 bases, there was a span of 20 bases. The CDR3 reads CASSSLTPGAGKLFF. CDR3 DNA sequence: TGTGCCAGCAGCTCCCTTACTCCAGGGGCAGGCAAACTGTTTTTT.

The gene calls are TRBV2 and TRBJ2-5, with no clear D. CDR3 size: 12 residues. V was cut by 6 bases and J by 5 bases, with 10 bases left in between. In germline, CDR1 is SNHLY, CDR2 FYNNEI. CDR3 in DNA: TGTGCCAGCAGCTTGGCGAGGGAGACCCAGTACTTC. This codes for CASSLARETQYF.

The CDR3 DNA reads TGTGCCTGGAGTGTACAAAGGACAGGGGGGTTTAATGAAAAACTGTTTTTT. Protein: CAWSVQRTGGFNEKLFF. The rearrangement uses TRBV30 and TRBJ1-4; 10 bases are shared with TRBD1. With 0 bases clipped from V and 4 bases from J, the junction kept 8 bases outside the gene matches. The germline gives CDR1 GTSNPN, CDR2 SVGIG (reference sequence). This CDR3 has 17 residues. Together with reference TRBV30 and TRBJ1-4, the CDR3 gives the full variable domain: SQTIHQWPATLVQPVGSPLSLECTVEGTSNPNLYWYRQAAGRGLQLLFYSVGIGQISSEVPQNLSASRPQDRQFILSSKKLLLSDSGFYLCAWSVQRTGGFNEKLFFGSGTQLSVL.

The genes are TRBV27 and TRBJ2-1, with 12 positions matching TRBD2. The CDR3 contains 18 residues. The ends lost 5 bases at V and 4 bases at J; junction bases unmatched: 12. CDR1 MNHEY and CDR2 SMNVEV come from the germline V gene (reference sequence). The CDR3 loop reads CASSRSHWTSGNYNEQFF. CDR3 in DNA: TGTGCCAGCAGTCGGTCGCATTGGACTAGCGGGAATTACAATGAGCAGTTCTTC.

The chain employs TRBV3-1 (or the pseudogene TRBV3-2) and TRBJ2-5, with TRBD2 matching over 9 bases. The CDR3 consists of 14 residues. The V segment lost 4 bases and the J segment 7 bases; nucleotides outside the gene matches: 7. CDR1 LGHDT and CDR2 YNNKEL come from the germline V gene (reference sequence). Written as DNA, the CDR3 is TGTGCCAGCAGCCTTAGCGGGAGCCCCGGGACCCAGTACTTC. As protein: CASSLSGSPGTQYF.

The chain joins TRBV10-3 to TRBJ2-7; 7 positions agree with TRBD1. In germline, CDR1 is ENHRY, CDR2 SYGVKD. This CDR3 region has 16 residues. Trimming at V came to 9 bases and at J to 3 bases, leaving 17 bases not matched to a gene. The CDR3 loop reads CAILIIGGHYYYEQYF. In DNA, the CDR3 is TGTGCCATACTAATAATAGGGGGCCACTACTACTACGAGCAGTACTTC.

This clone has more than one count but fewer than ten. CDR3 nucleotides: TGTGCCAGCAGTTACACGCCGCAGGGGGCCCTCCACTTT. This sequence encodes CASSYTPQGALHF. J is TRBJ1-6 and V is TRBV6-2 or TRBV6-3, with 7 nucleotides matching TRBD1. There are 13 residues in the CDR3. The J segment lost 14 bases and the V segment lost 2 bases, leaving 6 bases of the junction unmatched. Germline V gene data show CDR1 as MNHEY and CDR2 as SVGEGT.

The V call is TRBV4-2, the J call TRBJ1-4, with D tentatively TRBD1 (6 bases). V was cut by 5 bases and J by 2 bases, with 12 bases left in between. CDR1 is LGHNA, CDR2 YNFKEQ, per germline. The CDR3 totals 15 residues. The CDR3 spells CASSGGDNTNEKLFF. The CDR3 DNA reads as TGTGCCAGCAGCGGAGGGGACAATACTAATGAAAAACTGTTTTTT.

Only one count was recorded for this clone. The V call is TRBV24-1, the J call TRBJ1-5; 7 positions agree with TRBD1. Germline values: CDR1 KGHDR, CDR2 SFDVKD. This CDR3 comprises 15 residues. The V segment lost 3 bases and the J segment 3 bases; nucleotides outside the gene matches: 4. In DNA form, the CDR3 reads TGTGCCACCAGTGATCCTGGGACAGTCAATCAGCCCCAGCATTTT. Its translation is CATSDPGTVNQPQHF.

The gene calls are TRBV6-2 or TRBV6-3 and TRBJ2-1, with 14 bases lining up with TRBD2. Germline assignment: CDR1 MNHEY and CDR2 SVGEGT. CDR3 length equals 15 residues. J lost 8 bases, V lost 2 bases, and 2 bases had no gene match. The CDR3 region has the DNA TGTGCCAGCAGTTACGGGACTAGCGGGAGTTATGAGCAGTTCTTC. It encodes CASSYGTSGSYEQFF.

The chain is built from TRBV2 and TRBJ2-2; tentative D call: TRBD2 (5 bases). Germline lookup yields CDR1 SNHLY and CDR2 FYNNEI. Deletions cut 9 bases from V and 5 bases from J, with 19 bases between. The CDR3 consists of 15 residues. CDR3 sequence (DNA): TGTGCCAGTCAGAATTTGGACTTTGGTACCGGGGAGCTGTTTTTT. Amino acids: CASQNLDFGTGELFF.

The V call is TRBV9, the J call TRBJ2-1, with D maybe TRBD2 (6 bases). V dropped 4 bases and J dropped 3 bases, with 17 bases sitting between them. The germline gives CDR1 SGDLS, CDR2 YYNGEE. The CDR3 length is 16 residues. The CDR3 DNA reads TGTGCCAGCAGCCCCCTCGCGGGGCTAGGCTACAATGAGCAGTTCTTC. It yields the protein CASSPLAGLGYNEQFF.

The CDR3 DNA follows: TGTGCCAGCAGCGTCGAGACTAGCGGGAGTAACAATGAGCAGTTCTTC. Residues: CASSVETSGSNNEQFF. The chain recombines TRBV13 with TRBJ2-1, with 12 bases fitting TRBD2. The V gene end was trimmed by 5 bases and the J gene end by 5 bases; junction bases not matched to a gene: 7. CDR1 PRHDT and CDR2 FYEKMQ come from the germline V gene (reference sequence). The CDR3 totals 16 residues.